These 24 T cell receptor beta chains were sequenced from one sample in a study of cytomegalovirus exposure and HLA in healthy donors. 13 Jbeta primers and 60 Vbeta primers were used for the PCR. Some clones are missing from TCRdb's copy, which holds only in-frame ones; the method was immunoSEQ multiplex PCR. The sample shows about 160,000 clones, roughly 78% of them seen only once. The sample consisted of PBMCs. The receptors derive from a man between 50 and 59 years old in good health and CMV-seropositive.

The chain carries TRBV7-8 and TRBJ2-1; D ambiguous. In germline, CDR1 is SGHVS, CDR2 FQNEAQ. The V end lost 5 bases, the J end lost 5 bases, and 10 bases lay between the germline ends. This CDR3 has 13 amino acids. The CDR3 spells CASSPRVDNEQFF. In nucleotides, the CDR3 is TGTGCCAGCAGCCCTCGAGTCGACAATGAGCAGTTCTTC.

This clone was recorded once. The chain is built from TRBV7-2 and TRBJ2-1; the D is unclear. Germline CDR1 reads SGHTA; CDR2 reads FQGNSA. This CDR3 comprises 13 residues. V shed 1 base and J shed 2 bases, with 3 bases lying between them. DNA of the CDR3: TGTGCCAGCAGCTTAGGGCCCTACAATGAGCAGTTCTTC. Translation: CASSLGPYNEQFF. The full variable domain, its missing parts supplied by reference TRBV7-2 and TRBJ2-1, is GAGVSQSPSNKVTEKGKDVELRCDPISGHTALYWYRQSLGQGLEFLIYFQGNSAPDKSGLPSDRFSAERTGGSVSTLTIQRTQQEDSAVYLCASSLGPYNEQFFGPGTRLTVL.

V is TRBV27 and J is TRBJ2-7, with a possible D match to TRBD2 (6 bases). Germline CDR1 and CDR2: MNHEY and SMNVEV (reference sequence). The CDR3 spans 16 residues. Between the trimmed V and J ends, which lost 0 bases and 0 bases, there was a span of 12 bases. This CDR3 reads CASSLSRDSTSYEQYF. The CDR3 coding sequence is TGTGCCAGCAGTTTATCCAGGGACTCCACCTCCTACGAGCAGTACTTC.

The chain carries TRBV6-1 and TRBJ2-3; D call uncertain. The length of the CDR3 is 13 residues. V was clipped by 6 bases and J by 5 bases, with 12 bases between them. Germline lookup yields CDR1 MNHNS and CDR2 SASEGT. This CDR3 reads CASSGVGVDTQYF. In DNA, the CDR3 is TGTGCCAGCAGCGGAGTTGGAGTAGATACGCAGTATTTT.

The chain uses TRBV19 and TRBJ1-3, with 7 positions matching TRBD1. This CDR3 comprises 15 residues. Unmatched junction bases numbered 5, after V lost 6 bases and J lost 0 bases. In germline, CDR1 is LNHDA, CDR2 SQIVND (reference sequence). CDR3 bases: TGTGCCAGTAGACGGGGACAGTACTCTGGAAACACCATATATTTT. Its protein product is CASRRGQYSGNTIYF.

The J gene is TRBJ2-7, the V gene TRBV18; the D gene is possibly TRBD2 (5 bases). The CDR3 consists of 15 residues. V was cut by 0 bases and J by 6 bases, with 15 bases left in between. From germline, CDR1 is KGHSH and CDR2 LQKENI. The CDR3: CASSPPNAREGEQYF. DNA for the CDR3: TGTGCCAGCTCACCACCCAACGCGAGAGAGGGCGAGCAGTACTTC.

The CDR3 sequence: CASSSRTDRYNEQFF. The CDR3 DNA sequence: TGTGCCAGCAGCTCCAGGACAGACCGCTACAATGAGCAGTTCTTC. The chain carries TRBV5-4 and TRBJ2-1, with a tentative D call TRBD1 (6 bases). Looked up from germline, CDR1 is SGHNT and CDR2 is YYREEE (reference sequence). Trimming removed 3 bases from V and 3 bases from J, with 13 bases in between. The CDR3 contains 15 residues.

The rearrangement joins TRBV5-1 to TRBJ1-4; possibly TRBD1 for D (5 bases). CDR3 length: 14 amino acids. V was cut by 2 bases and J by 8 bases, with 13 bases left in between. Germline V gene lookup returns CDR1 SGHRS and CDR2 YFSETQ. The CDR3 here is CASSFGQGGEKLFF. In DNA form, the CDR3 reads TGCGCCAGCAGCTTCGGTCAGGGAGGGGAAAAACTGTTTTTT.

The rearrangement joins TRBV23-1 to TRBJ1-5; D may be TRBD1 (6 bases). TRBV23-1 is labeled an ORF, and its function is uncertain. Trimming stripped 0 bases from V and 3 bases from J, with 12 bases between. CDR3 length: 16 amino acids. In nucleotides, the CDR3 is TGCGCCAGCAGTCAATCGATACGGGACACCAATCAGCCCCAGCATTTT. Protein: CASSQSIRDTNQPQHF.

This chain uses TRBV9 with TRBJ2-3, with 7 bases lining up with TRBD2. CDR1 SGDLS and CDR2 YYNGEE come from the germline V gene. This CDR3 comprises 17 residues. V dropped 0 bases and J dropped 2; count of bases not matched to a gene: 9. In nucleotides, the CDR3 is TGTGCCAGCAGCGTAGTAGGTCTAGCGGTGAACACAGATACGCAGTATTTT. Its protein is CASSVVGLAVNTDTQYF.

The J gene is TRBJ2-5, the V gene TRBV11-1; perhaps TRBD1 as D (6 bases). Germline CDR1 reads SGHAT; CDR2 reads FQDESV (reference sequence). The CDR3 length is 14 residues. The V and J ends lost 3 bases and 4 bases respectively, with 12 bases between them. CDR3 sequence (DNA): TGTGCCAGCAGCTTTGACAGGTCTTCAGAGACCCAGTACTTC. It codes for CASSFDRSSETQYF.

J is TRBJ2-7 and V is TRBV28; 11 bases are a match to TRBD1. This CDR3 region has 14 residues. The germline gives CDR1 MDHEN, CDR2 SYDVKM. Trimming removed 4 bases from V and 5 bases from J; junction bases left unmatched: 4. The CDR3 DNA is TGTGCCAGCAGTTCAGGACAGGGGGCGCACGAGCAGTACTTC. It specifies CASSSGQGAHEQYF.

The rearrangement uses TRBV6-5 and TRBJ2-5; 7 positions match TRBD2. The DNA end favors TRBJ2-7, so the J call may be wrong. Germline-derived CDR1 and CDR2 are MNHEY and SVGAGI. There are 15 residues in the CDR3. CDR3: CASSYSQDSGYEQYF. As DNA, the CDR3 is TGTGCCAGCAGTTACTCGCAGGATAGCGGGTACGAGCAGTACTTC.

The gene calls are TRBV27 and TRBJ2-7, with 10 bases aligning to TRBD1. Trimming removed 5 bases from V and 9 bases from J; junction bases left unmatched: 10. Germline CDR1 MNHEY, CDR2 SMNVEV (reference sequence). CDR3 length: 14 amino acids. In nucleotides, the CDR3 is TGTGCCAGCAGTGACAGGGACAGGGGCTGGGGGCAGTACTTC. Protein product: CASSDRDRGWGQYF.

This clone turned up a few times. The CDR3 here is CASSLVDRSSYNSPLHF. The CDR3 region has the DNA TGTGCCAGCAGCTTAGTTGACAGAAGCTCCTATAATTCACCCCTCCACTTT. The chain links TRBV7-8 to TRBJ1-6, with a tentative D call TRBD1 (5 bases). The V end lost 1 base, the J end lost 0 bases, and 10 bases lay between the germline ends. CDR3 size: 17 residues. The germline CDR1 and CDR2 sequences are SGHVS and FQNEAQ. The entire variable domain, with the rest obtained from reference TRBV7-8 and TRBJ1-6, is as follows: GAGVSQSPRYKVAKRGQDVALRCDPISGHVSLFWYQQALGQGPEFLTYFQNEAQLDKSGLPSDRFFAERPEGSVSTLKIQRTQQEDSAVYLCASSLVDRSSYNSPLHFGNGTRLTVT.

The chain uses TRBV5-4 and TRBJ1-6, with a weak D call TRBD1 (5 bases). The V and J ends lost 4 bases and 9 bases respectively, with 17 bases between them. The CDR3 runs to 15 residues. Germline CDR1 reads SGHNT; CDR2 reads YYREEE (reference sequence). The CDR3 DNA reads TGTGCCAGCAGCCTGGGGATAGGGGTTGGTTCACCCCTCCACTTT. Its protein product is CASSLGIGVGSPLHF.

The chain uses TRBV6-5 and TRBJ1-6; 9 nucleotides match TRBD1. V was clipped by 6 bases and J by 10 bases; unmatched bases: 7. Looked up from germline, CDR1 is MNHEY and CDR2 is SVGAGI. The CDR3 has 14 residues. The CDR3 spells CASRGQGLGSPLHF. The CDR3 coding sequence is TGTGCCAGCAGAGGACAGGGGCTTGGGTCACCCCTCCACTTT.

The V gene is TRBV19, the J gene TRBJ1-5; 7 bases map to TRBD1. The CDR3 sequence is 16 residues long. V shed 3 bases, J shed 6 bases, and the junction held 11 bases outside the gene matches. The V gene's germline CDR1 is LNHDA and CDR2 SQIVND (reference sequence). The CDR3 DNA reads TGTGCCAGTAGTATGTTGGGTAGGGGGCTGAGTCAGCCCCAGCATTTT. It codes for CASSMLGRGLSQPQHF.

The sample holds a few counts of this clone. This sequence joins TRBV18 and TRBJ1-1, with D maybe TRBD1 (5 bases). The CDR3 length is 15 residues. Trimming left V 3 bases short and J 6 bases short, with 17 bases between. Looked up from germline, CDR1 is KGHSH and CDR2 is LQKENI. This chain's CDR3 is CASSPSTGEGAEAFF. CDR3 bases: TGTGCCAGCTCACCTTCCACGGGGGAAGGTGCTGAAGCTTTCTTT.

V gene TRBV25-1 combines with J gene TRBJ2-5; the match to TRBD2 covers 15 bases. This CDR3 has 15 residues. The V gene end was trimmed by 4 bases and the J gene end by 4 bases; junction bases not matched to a gene: 1. From germline, CDR1 is MGHDK and CDR2 SYGVNS. CDR3 sequence reads: CASSGGLAGGETQYF. CDR3 DNA sequence: TGTGCCAGCAGTGGGGGACTAGCGGGGGGAGAGACCCAGTACTTC.

The chain uses TRBV6-1 and TRBJ1-5, with TRBD1 identical over 10 bases. The V and J ends lost 7 bases and 7 bases, in that order; junction bases with no gene match: 7. Germline V gene lookup returns CDR1 MNHNS and CDR2 SASEGT. The CDR3 length is 14 residues. The DNA for the CDR3 is TGTGCCAGCACCTGGGACAGGGGAGAACAGCCCCAGCATTTT. Amino acids: CASTWDRGEQPQHF.

V and J are TRBV7-2 and TRBJ2-1; TRBD1 matches 8 bases. After removal of 5 bases from V and 6 bases from J, the junction contained 6 bases not matched to a gene. The CDR3 sequence is 14 residues long. From germline, CDR1 is SGHTA and CDR2 FQGNSA. This CDR3 reads CASSRDRWANEQFF. In DNA, the CDR3 is TGTGCCAGCAGCCGGGACAGGTGGGCCAATGAGCAGTTCTTC.

The chain employs TRBV15 and TRBJ1-2; D is ambiguous. The CDR3 contains 12 residues. Deletions cut 8 bases from V and 1 base from J, with 8 bases between. Germline lookup yields CDR1 LNHNV and CDR2 YYDKDF (reference sequence). This chain's CDR3 is CATFGYNYGYTF. CDR3 in DNA: TGTGCCACCTTCGGGTATAACTATGGCTACACCTTC.

This chain links TRBV28 with TRBJ1-6; D possibly corresponds to TRBD1 (6 bases). The germline CDR1 and CDR2 sequences are MDHEN and SYDVKM. With 10 bases removed from V and 8 bases from J, the gap between germline ends came to 12 bases. This CDR3 contains 12 residues. The CDR3 loop is CAINNRDSPLHF. The CDR3 DNA reads TGTGCCATCAACAACAGGGATTCACCCCTCCACTTT.